This T cell receptor beta chain was sequenced for a study of T cell clusters in autoimmune cytopenias. One tube held mixed TRB-A and TRB-B primer pools for touch-down PCR. TCRdb derives one entry per CDR3 protein from the multiplex PCR reads, leaving out DNA. Its listing shows thousands of distinct CDR3 sequences. TRB amplification used 250 ng of peripheral blood genomic DNA. The germline V gene has CDR1 SNHLY and CDR2 FYNNEI. The CDR3 spans 13 residues. This clonotype was obtained from a human donor with an autoimmune cytopenia or autoimmune hepatitis (not recorded which). The V and J genes are TRBV2 and TRBJ2-1; the TRBD2 assignment by TCRdb is unverifiable without DNA. Sequenced material: peripheral blood. The CDR3 loop reads CASSVGLRVEQFF.